This TCR beta chain was obtained from a study of shared clonotypes between healthy human individuals. In regard to this clone: This specimen includes other DNA sequences encoding the same CDR3.

V was trimmed by 3 bases and J by 5 bases, leaving 7 bases between them. Germline V gene data show CDR1 as MDHEN and CDR2 as SYDVKM. This CDR3 is built from 13 residues. The data were produced by immunoSEQ multiplex PCR, yet TCRdb's version contains in-frame clones alone and is incomplete. The repertoire holds millions of clones, with about 95% as singletons. Positive CCR7 selection of CD45RO-negative cells yielded the naive CD8 cells, and terminally differentiated effector memory CD45RA+ cells were excluded. The receptor was derived from a man aged 18 to 35 in good health. Sequencing was done on a sample of naive CD8+ T cells sorted from blood. This chain uses TRBV28 with TRBJ2-2, with D maybe TRBD2 (6 bases). The CDR3 DNA sequence: TGTGCCAGCAGTTTCCGGGGGACCGGGGAGCTGTTTTTT. Protein: CASSFRGTGELFF.